This entry lists 13 T cell receptor beta chains sequenced from one sample in a study of PD-1 blockade in classical Hodgkin lymphoma (TCRdb year 2020). The library was produced with the immunoSEQ multiplex PCR assay. Imported from immuneACCESS, the table was reduced by TCRdb to in-frame sequences with V and J called. These copies leave out some clones; in studies compared against another copy, an unresolved V gene accounts for under half, and the cause of the remainder is not known. This sample lists 90,000 to 110,000 clones; approximately 89% were detected once. The ten biggest clones cover around 20% of the sample. Sample time point, as interpreted from the label and publication: cycle 4 day 1 (C4D1), after five to seven weeks of nivolumab. All trial patients had relapsed after autologous stem cell transplantation, with cohorts A, B and C differing in prior brentuximab vedotin exposure. The sample was peripheral blood mononuclear cells (PBMCs), taken before the fourth cycle of nivolumab. These receptors all stem from a human donor with classical Hodgkin lymphoma.

The V call is TRBV13, the J call TRBJ2-7, with TRBD2 matching 8 bases. This CDR3 is 14 amino acids long. V lost 5 bases and J lost 3; bases outside the gene matches: 6. Germline V gene sequence: CDR1 PRHDT, CDR2 FYEKMQ (reference sequence). The CDR3 sequence: CASSETAGDYEQYF. The CDR3 bases are TGTGCCAGCAGCGAGACAGCGGGAGACTACGAGCAGTACTTC.

The chain employs TRBV29-1 and TRBJ1-2; D is unresolved. V was pared by 8 bases and J by 3 bases, with 16 bases between. Germline values: CDR1 SQVTM, CDR2 ANQGSEA. This CDR3 has 13 amino acids. DNA for the CDR3: TGCAGCTACCTCGACGGGTCCCACTATGGCTACACCTTC. This codes for CSYLDGSHYGYTF.

The chain recombines TRBV7-2 with TRBJ2-7; 10 bases line up with TRBD2. Germline V gene lookup returns CDR1 SGHTA and CDR2 FQGNSA. Trimming removed 5 bases from V and 3 bases from J; junction bases left unmatched: 7. The CDR3 is 15 amino acids. For the CDR3, the DNA is TGTGCCAGCAGCCGCACCAGCGGGGGGGTCTACGAGCAGTACTTC. Residues: CASSRTSGGVYEQYF. The full variable domain, rest sourced from reference TRBV7-2 and TRBJ2-7, is GAGVSQSPSNKVTEKGKDVELRCDPISGHTALYWYRQSLGQGLEFLIYFQGNSAPDKSGLPSDRFSAERTGGSVSTLTIQRTQQEDSAVYLCASSRTSGGVYEQYFGPGTRLTVT.

V usage is TRBV19 and J usage is TRBJ1-5; D is perhaps TRBD1 (6 bases). The CDR3 extends over 14 amino acids. V was cut by 7 bases and J by 2 bases, with 12 bases left in between. CDR1 LNHDA and CDR2 SQIVND come from the germline V gene (reference sequence). CDR3 residues: CASTPDSRNQPQHF. CDR3 sequence (DNA): TGTGCCAGTACCCCGGACAGTCGCAATCAGCCCCAGCATTTT.

This chain links TRBV4-3 with TRBJ2-1; D is tentatively TRBD1 or TRBD2 (6 bases each). The V gene lost 2 bases and the J gene lost 5 bases, with 16 bases spanning the gap. The CDR3 loop spans 16 amino acids. In germline, CDR1 is LGHNA, CDR2 YSLEER. As DNA, the CDR3 is TGCGCCAGCAGCCAATCATCGTGGAGGGGGGACAATGAGCAGTTCTTC. Protein: CASSQSSWRGDNEQFF.

The CDR3 DNA sequence: TGCGCCAGCAGCTTGGCGGGTAGCCCCAATCAGCCCCAGCATTTT. Its protein product is CASSLAGSPNQPQHF. This rearrangement joins TRBV5-1 to TRBJ1-5, with no clear D. This CDR3 has 15 amino acids. Germline V gives CDR1 SGHRS, CDR2 YFSETQ. V was clipped by 0 bases and J by 3 bases, with 10 bases between them.

The rearrangement uses TRBV5-1 and TRBJ2-2, with 7 bases identical to TRBD1. Germline loops: CDR1 SGHRS, CDR2 YFSETQ. The ends lost 4 bases at V and 4 bases at J; junction bases unmatched: 7. The CDR3 loop spans 15 amino acids. The DNA for the CDR3 is TGCGCCAGCAGCAAGGGACAGACGCCCACCGGGGAGCTGTTTTTT. Encoded protein: CASSKGQTPTGELFF. Variable domain in full (rest from reference TRBV5-1 and TRBJ2-2): KAGVTQTPRYLIKTRGQQVTLSCSPISGHRSVSWYQQTPGQGLQFLFEYFSETQRNKGNFPGRFSGRQFSNSRSEMNVSTLELGDSALYLCASSKGQTPTGELFFGEGSRLTVL.

This clone was observed many times. The V call is TRBV7-9, the J call TRBJ2-7; unclear D gene. CDR3 length: 13 amino acids. Germline V gene data show CDR1 as SEHNR and CDR2 as FQNEAQ (reference sequence). Trimming removed 6 bases from V and 6 bases from J, with 15 bases in between. The CDR3 coding sequence is TGTGCCAGCAGGACTGCTAATTCGGGCGAGCAGTACTTC. Its protein product is CASRTANSGEQYF.

The rearrangement joins TRBV18 to TRBJ1-4, with no clear D. Per the germline V gene, CDR1 is KGHSH and CDR2 is LQKENI. Trimming took off 2 bases at V and 7 bases at J, with 11 bases between the two ends. The CDR3 sequence is 14 residues long. CDR3 region: CASSPVGYGEKLFF. For the CDR3, the DNA is TGTGCCAGCTCACCAGTGGGGTACGGTGAAAAACTGTTTTTT.

This chain links TRBV6-4 with TRBJ2-3; D not resolved. The germline V gene encodes CDR1 MRHNA and CDR2 SNTAGT. CDR3 length: 15 residues. The V end lost 2 bases, the J end lost 0 bases, and 9 bases lay between the germline ends. Written as DNA, the CDR3 is TGTGCCAGCAGTGACGGGGTAGGGAGCACAGATACGCAGTATTTT. Amino acid sequence: CASSDGVGSTDTQYF.

The rearrangement uses TRBV6-5 and TRBJ1-1; no clear D. The CDR3 loop spans 11 amino acids. CDR1 MNHEY and CDR2 SVGAGI come from the germline V gene. V lost 7 bases, J lost 3 bases, and 6 bases lay in between. The CDR3 loop is CASTSDTEAFF. The CDR3 DNA reads as TGTGCCAGCACCTCTGACACTGAAGCTTTCTTT.

The chain's CDR3 is CATSTKLALDIQYF. The CDR3 DNA is TGTGCCACCAGCACAAAACTAGCTTTGGACATTCAGTACTTC. This chain connects TRBV15 to TRBJ2-4; possible D gene TRBD2, 6 bases. This CDR3 is 14 amino acids long. V was clipped by 4 bases and J by 8 bases, with 15 bases between them. Germline CDR1 and CDR2: LNHNV and YYDKDF (reference sequence). Looking up the rest from reference TRBV15 and TRBJ2-4 gives the full variable domain: DAMVIQNPRYQVTQFGKPVTLSCSQTLNHNVMYWYQQKSSQAPKLLFHYYDKDFNNEADTPDNFQSRRPNTSFCFLDIRSPGLGDTAMYLCATSTKLALDIQYFGAGTRLSVL.

The chain joins TRBV6-5 to TRBJ2-5, with D perhaps being TRBD1 or TRBD2 (5 bases each). The germline V and J ends were trimmed by 2 bases and 7 bases, with 5 bases remaining between them. This CDR3 comprises 11 residues. CDR1 and CDR2 (germline): MNHEY, SVGAGI. CDR3 sequence (DNA): TGTGCCAGCAGTTACGGGGGGACCCAGTACTTC. Protein sequence: CASSYGGTQYF.